The present T cell receptor (beta chain) was sequenced within a study of shared T cell receptors in the human thymus. Assay: immunoSEQ multiplex PCR; the TCRdb copy retains only in-frame clones and omits some. The sample lists approximately 400,000 clones, 85% to 95% seen once, with roughly 0.02% in the top ten. CDR3 length: 16 amino acids. V lost 0 bases and J lost 5, with 13 bases in between. CDR1 is LNHNV and CDR2 is YYDKDF in the germline V gene (reference sequence). The rearrangement links TRBV15 to TRBJ1-4, with a possible D match to TRBD1 (5 bases). Input material: thymocytes. The receptor comes from a human donor. The CDR3 loop reads CATSRDLRGANEKLFF. The CDR3 DNA reads TGTGCCACCAGCAGAGATCTGAGAGGGGCCAATGAAAAACTGTTTTTT.